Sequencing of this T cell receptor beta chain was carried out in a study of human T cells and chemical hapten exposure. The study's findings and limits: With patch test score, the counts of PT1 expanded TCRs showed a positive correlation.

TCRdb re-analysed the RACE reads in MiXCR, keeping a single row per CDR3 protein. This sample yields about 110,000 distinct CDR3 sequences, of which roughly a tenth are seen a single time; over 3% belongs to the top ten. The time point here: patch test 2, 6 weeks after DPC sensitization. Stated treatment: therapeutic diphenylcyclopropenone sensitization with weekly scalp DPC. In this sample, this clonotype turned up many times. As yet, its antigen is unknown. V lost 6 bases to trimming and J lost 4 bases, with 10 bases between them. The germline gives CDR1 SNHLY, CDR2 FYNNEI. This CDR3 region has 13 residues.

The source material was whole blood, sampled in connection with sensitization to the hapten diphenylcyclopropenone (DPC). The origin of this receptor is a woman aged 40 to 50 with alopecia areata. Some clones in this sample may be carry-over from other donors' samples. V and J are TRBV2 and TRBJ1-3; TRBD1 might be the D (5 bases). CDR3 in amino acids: CASRGQGGNTIYF. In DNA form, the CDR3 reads TGTGCCAGCAGGGGTCAGGGAGGAAACACCATATATTTT. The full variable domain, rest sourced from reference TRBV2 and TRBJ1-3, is EPEVTQTPSHQVTQMGQEVILRCVPISNHLYFYWYRQILGQKVEFLVSFYNNEISEKSEIFDDQFSVERPDGSNFTLKIRSTKLEDSAMYFCASRGQGGNTIYFGEGSWLTVV.